The 17 T cell receptor beta chains below were found in one sample sequenced in a study of T cell repertoires in cytomegalovirus infection. TCRdb used MiXCR to reprocess the reads, holding one entry per CDR3 protein. The sample consists of about 530,000 distinct CDR3 sequences, around 27% of them appearing once. The sequenced sample was PBMCs. These receptors were obtained from a human donor in good health (CMV status not recorded). Some clones in this sample may be carry-over from other donors' samples.

The chain is built from TRBV29-1 and TRBJ2-1; maybe TRBD1 (5 bases). CDR1 is SQVTM, CDR2 ANQGSEA, per germline. The V end lost 7 bases, the J end lost 3 bases, and 10 bases lay between the germline ends. This CDR3 spans 12 amino acids. The CDR3 loop reads CSGGGYYNEQFF. CDR3 sequence (DNA): TGCAGCGGGGGCGGTTACTACAATGAGCAGTTCTTC.

This clonotype has only a few counts. This sequence joins TRBV24-1 and TRBJ2-3; a possible D gene is TRBD2 (6 bases). There are 14 residues in the CDR3. Trimming took 8 bases from V and 5 from J, leaving 16 bases between them. CDR1 is KGHDR and CDR2 is SFDVKD in the germline V gene. CDR3 protein: CATTPGGAVDTQYF. The DNA of the CDR3 is TGTGCCACCACCCCTGGAGGGGCCGTAGATACGCAGTATTTT.

V is TRBV5-4 and J is TRBJ2-7, with 7 bases identical to TRBD2. Trimming took 0 bases from V and 7 from J; bases not matched to a gene: 7. Germline CDR1 SGHNT, CDR2 YYREEE (reference sequence). This CDR3 spans 14 amino acids. CDR3 sequence: CASSLVSGLGEQYF. DNA for the CDR3: TGTGCCAGCAGCTTGGTATCTGGACTAGGAGAGCAGTACTTC.

This clonotype has just a few counts. The chain combines TRBV28 with TRBJ2-1; D remains unclear. There are 14 residues in the CDR3. V lost 8 bases and J lost 7, with 18 bases in between. Per germline, CDR1 MDHEN and CDR2 SYDVKM. The CDR3 protein is CASLHPAAANEQFF. CDR3 nucleotides: TGTGCCAGCCTCCACCCCGCGGCTGCAAATGAGCAGTTCTTC.

The chain's CDR3 is CASSRAMGQGYNEQFF. The CDR3 region has the DNA TGTGCCAGCAGCCGTGCAATGGGACAGGGTTACAATGAGCAGTTCTTC. This chain uses TRBV5-6 with TRBJ2-1; TRBD1 matches 9 bases. This CDR3 is built from 16 residues. After removal of 4 bases from V and 4 bases from J, the junction contained 9 bases not matched to a gene. Germline V lookup: CDR1 SGHDT, CDR2 YYEEEE.

In its sample, this clonotype was seen a few times. The CDR3 nucleotides are TGTGCCAGCATCAACAGGGTTCCTAGCAATGAGCAGTTCTTC. Translation gives CASINRVPSNEQFF. The J gene is TRBJ2-1, the V gene TRBV28, with D possibly TRBD1 on 6 matching bases. The CDR3 spans 14 residues. The V gene lost 7 bases and the J gene lost 6 bases, with 16 bases spanning the gap. Germline V CDR1 and CDR2: MDHEN, SYDVKM.

The V call is TRBV19, the J call TRBJ1-5; 9 bases map to TRBD1. Germline V gives CDR1 LNHDA, CDR2 SQIVND (reference sequence). The CDR3 covers 19 residues. J lost 0 bases, V lost 4 bases, and 13 bases had no gene match. CDR3 coding DNA: TGTGCCAGTAGTACGACAACAGGGGGCCCCCAGATTAGCAATCAGCCCCAGCATTTT. It encodes CASSTTTGGPQISNQPQHF.

The sample holds a few counts of this clonotype. The J gene is TRBJ2-7, the V gene TRBV7-8; D is perhaps TRBD1 (6 bases). The germline V and J ends were trimmed by 1 base and 3 bases, with 10 bases remaining between them. Looked up from germline, CDR1 is SGHVS and CDR2 is FQNEAQ. The CDR3 spans 14 residues. CDR3 sequence (DNA): TGTGCCAGCAGCTTAGGGGACATATACTACGAGCAGTACGTC. Translation: CASSLGDIYYEQYV.

This chain joins TRBV12-3 or TRBV12-4 and TRBJ2-3; weak D call: TRBD2 (5 bases). Between the trimmed V and J ends, which lost 4 bases and 2 bases, there was a span of 10 bases. The CDR3 extends over 14 amino acids. The CDR3 protein is CASSYGGPTDTQYF. CDR3 coding DNA: TGTGCCAGCAGTTATGGCGGGCCCACAGATACGCAGTATTTT.

The chain has TRBV5-4 and TRBJ2-7, with D tentatively TRBD2 (6 bases). Looked up from germline, CDR1 is SGHNT and CDR2 is YYREEE (reference sequence). This CDR3 region has 14 residues. Trimming left V 4 bases short and J 7 bases short, with 18 bases between. CDR3 nucleotides: TGTGCCAGCAGCGGAGGAGGGTCCCGAGGGGAGCAGTACTTC. Translation: CASSGGGSRGEQYF.

This clonotype has a handful of counts. The rearrangement joins TRBV28 to TRBJ2-7; tentative D call: TRBD1 (5 bases). Germline V gene sequence: CDR1 MDHEN, CDR2 SYDVKM. The V end lost 2 bases, the J end lost 3 bases, and 17 bases lay between the germline ends. The CDR3 loop spans 16 amino acids. CDR3 in DNA: TGTGCCAGCAGTTTACGGTCCAGGTGGGGCGTCTACGAGCAGTACTTC. Translated: CASSLRSRWGVYEQYF.

Here the CDR3 reads CASSYGQGAGNEQFF. The CDR3, as DNA: TGTGCCAGCAGTTACGGGCAGGGCGCCGGGAATGAGCAGTTCTTC. The chain couples TRBV6-2 or TRBV6-3 to TRBJ2-1, with D possibly being TRBD1 (5 bases). Per germline, CDR1 MNHEY and CDR2 SVGEGT. The CDR3 covers 15 residues. V lost 2 bases and J 7 bases, leaving 15 bases between the germline ends.

This clonotype has only a few counts. The chain links TRBV7-2 to TRBJ2-2; 8 bases are a match to TRBD2. CDR1 is SGHTA and CDR2 is FQGNSA in the germline V gene. The junction had 13 bases not matched to a gene; V was cut back by 4 bases and J by 6 bases. The CDR3 consists of 17 residues. CDR3 in amino acids: CASSSTGGRLAAGELFF. The CDR3 DNA sequence: TGTGCCAGCAGCTCGACTGGCGGGAGGTTAGCGGCCGGGGAGCTGTTTTTT.

The chain has TRBV5-4 and TRBJ2-7, with TRBD1 as a possible D gene (5 bases). Trimming left V 0 bases short and J 0 bases short, with 10 bases between. In germline, CDR1 is SGHNT, CDR2 YYREEE (reference sequence). This CDR3 is built from 15 residues. DNA for the CDR3: TGTGCCAGCAGCTTGGGACAGCGAAACTCCTACGAGCAGTACTTC. Encoded protein: CASSLGQRNSYEQYF.

The chain combines TRBV11-3 with TRBJ2-2, with D perhaps TRBD1 or TRBD2 (6 bases each). In germline, CDR1 is SGHNT, CDR2 YENEEA. V was trimmed by 2 bases and J by 5 bases, leaving 12 bases between them. The CDR3 has 15 amino acids. The CDR3 region has the DNA TGTGCCAGCAGCTTAAGGGGGGTCGGTACCGGGGAGCTGTTTTTT. Amino acids: CASSLRGVGTGELFF.

This clonotype appeared a few times. The V gene is TRBV19, the J gene TRBJ1-6; 7 nucleotides align to TRBD1. This CDR3 contains 12 residues. The V gene's germline CDR1 is LNHDA and CDR2 SQIVND (reference sequence). V was pared by 11 bases and J by 9 bases, with 7 bases of the junction left unmatched. The CDR3 spells CASGTAASPLHF. The CDR3 DNA reads TGTGCCTCGGGGACAGCCGCTTCACCCCTCCACTTT.

CDR3 coding DNA: TGTGCCAGCAGTGACCGCGGACAGATCACACGAACGCAGTATTTT. It specifies CASSDRGQITRTQYF. The rearrangement links TRBV6-2 or TRBV6-3 to TRBJ2-3, with D perhaps matching TRBD1 (6 bases). Germline V lookup: CDR1 MNHEY, CDR2 SVGEGT. V was shortened by 5 bases and J by 9 bases, with 21 bases between the two germline ends. This CDR3 contains 15 residues.